This entry features one TCR beta chain sequence. Libraries were prepared by immunoSEQ multiplex PCR; TCRdb keeps only in-frame clonotypes and omits some of them. The repertoire holds under 300,000 clones, with approximately 90% as singletons. The record originates from a study of blood T cell repertoires in COVID-19. V was clipped by 5 bases and J by 0 bases, with 11 bases between them. CDR3 length equals 15 residues. Per the germline V gene, CDR1 is LNHDA and CDR2 is SQIVND (reference sequence). The sequencing input was PBMCs or T cells enriched from blood (not recorded which). The source of this sequence is a man in his forties or fifties who had recovered from COVID-19. The rearrangement joins TRBV19 to TRBJ1-3; D ambiguous. The CDR3 loop reads CASSERESSGNTIYF. The CDR3 DNA sequence: TGTGCCAGTAGTGAGCGGGAGAGCTCTGGAAACACCATATATTTT.